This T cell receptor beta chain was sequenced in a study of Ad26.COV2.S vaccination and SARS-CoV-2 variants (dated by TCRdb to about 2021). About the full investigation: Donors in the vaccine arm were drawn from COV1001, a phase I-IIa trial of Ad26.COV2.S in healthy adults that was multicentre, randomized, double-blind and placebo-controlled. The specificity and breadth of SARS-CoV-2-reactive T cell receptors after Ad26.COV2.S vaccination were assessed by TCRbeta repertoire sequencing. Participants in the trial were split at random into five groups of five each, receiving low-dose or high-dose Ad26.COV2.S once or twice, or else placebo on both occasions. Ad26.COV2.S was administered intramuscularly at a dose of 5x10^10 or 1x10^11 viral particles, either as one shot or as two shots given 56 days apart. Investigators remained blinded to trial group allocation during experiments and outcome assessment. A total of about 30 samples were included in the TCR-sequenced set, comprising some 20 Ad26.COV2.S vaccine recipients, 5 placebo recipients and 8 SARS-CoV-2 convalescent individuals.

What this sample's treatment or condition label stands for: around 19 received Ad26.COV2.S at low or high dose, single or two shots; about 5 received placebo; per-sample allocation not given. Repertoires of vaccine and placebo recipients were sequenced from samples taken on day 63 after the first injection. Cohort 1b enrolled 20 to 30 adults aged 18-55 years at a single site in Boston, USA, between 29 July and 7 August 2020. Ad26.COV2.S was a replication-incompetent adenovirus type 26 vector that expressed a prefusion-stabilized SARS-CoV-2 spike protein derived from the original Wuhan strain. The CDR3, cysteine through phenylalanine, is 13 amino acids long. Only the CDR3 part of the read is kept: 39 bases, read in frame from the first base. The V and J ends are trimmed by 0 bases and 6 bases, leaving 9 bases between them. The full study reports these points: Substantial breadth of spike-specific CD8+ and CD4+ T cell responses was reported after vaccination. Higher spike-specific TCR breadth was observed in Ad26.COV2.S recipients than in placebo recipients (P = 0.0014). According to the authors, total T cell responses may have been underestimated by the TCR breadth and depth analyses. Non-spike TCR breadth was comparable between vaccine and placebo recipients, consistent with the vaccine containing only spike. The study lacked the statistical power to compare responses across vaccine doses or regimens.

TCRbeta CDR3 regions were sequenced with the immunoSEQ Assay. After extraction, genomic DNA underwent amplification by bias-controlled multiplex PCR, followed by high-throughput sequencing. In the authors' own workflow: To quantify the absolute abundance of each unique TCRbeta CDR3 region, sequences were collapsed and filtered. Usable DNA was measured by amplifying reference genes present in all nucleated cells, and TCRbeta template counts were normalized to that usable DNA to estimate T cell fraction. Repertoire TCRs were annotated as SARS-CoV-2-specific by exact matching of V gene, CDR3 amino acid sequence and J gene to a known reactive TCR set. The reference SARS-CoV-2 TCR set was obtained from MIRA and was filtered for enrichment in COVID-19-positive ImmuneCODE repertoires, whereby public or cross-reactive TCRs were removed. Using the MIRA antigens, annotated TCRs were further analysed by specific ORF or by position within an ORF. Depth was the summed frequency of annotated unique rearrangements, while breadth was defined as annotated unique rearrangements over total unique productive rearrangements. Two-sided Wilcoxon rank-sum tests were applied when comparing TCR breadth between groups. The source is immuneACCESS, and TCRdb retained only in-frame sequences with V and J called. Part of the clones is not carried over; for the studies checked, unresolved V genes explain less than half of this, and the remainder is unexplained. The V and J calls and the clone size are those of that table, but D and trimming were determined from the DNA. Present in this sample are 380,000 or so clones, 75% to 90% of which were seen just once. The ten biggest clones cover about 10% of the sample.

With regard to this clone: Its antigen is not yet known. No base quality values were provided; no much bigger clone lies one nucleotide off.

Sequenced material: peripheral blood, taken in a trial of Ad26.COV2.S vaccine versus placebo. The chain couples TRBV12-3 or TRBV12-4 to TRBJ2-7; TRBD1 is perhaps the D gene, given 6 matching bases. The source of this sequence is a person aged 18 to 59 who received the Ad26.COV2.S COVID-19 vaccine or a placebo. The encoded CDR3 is CASSLAMTGEQYF. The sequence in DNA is TGTGCCAGCAGTTTAGCGATGACAGGCGAGCAGTACTTC.